This passage covers 10 T cell receptor beta chains from one sample sequenced in a study of early T cells in non-severe SARS-CoV-2 infection. TCRdb fed the 5' RACE reads into MiXCR, producing one record per CDR3 protein. Of 40,000 to 50,000 distinct CDR3 sequences listed, over 5% are singletons. Sequencing used whole blood, obtained at baseline. Receptors were obtained from an adult who was a healthcare worker with PCR-confirmed SARS-CoV-2 infection or an uninfected control (not recorded which).

V and J are TRBV5-1 and TRBJ1-4; TRBD1 matches at 9 bases. Germline lookup yields CDR1 SGHRS and CDR2 YFSETQ. The V segment lost 4 bases and the J segment 8 bases; nucleotides outside the gene matches: 6. The CDR3 has 14 residues. This CDR3 reads CASSPYRGQEKLFF. As DNA, the CDR3 is TGCGCCAGCAGCCCCTACAGGGGGCAGGAAAAACTGTTTTTT. The full variable domain, with the rest looked up from reference TRBV5-1 and TRBJ1-4, is KAGVTQTPRYLIKTRGQQVTLSCSPISGHRSVSWYQQTPGQGLQFLFEYFSETQRNKGNFPGRFSGRQFSNSRSEMNVSTLELGDSALYLCASSPYRGQEKLFFGSGTQLSVL.

This clonotype was seen many times. V usage is TRBV10-2 and J usage is TRBJ2-7; D not resolved. The CDR3 contains 10 residues. Germline CDR1 WSHSY, CDR2 SAAADI. V lost 2 bases and J 5 bases, leaving 1 base between the germline ends. The CDR3: CASSENEQYF. CDR3 in DNA: TGCGCCAGCAGTGAGAACGAGCAGTACTTC.

The sample holds a few counts of this clonotype. The CDR3 region has the DNA TGTGCCAGCAGCTTAGAGGCCCCGGGGGGTGGCAATGAGCAGTTCTTC. Translating gives CASSLEAPGGGNEQFF. The rearrangement joins TRBV11-2 to TRBJ2-1, with TRBD2 matching 7 bases. The V gene end was trimmed by 0 bases and the J gene end by 6 bases; junction bases not matched to a gene: 8. The CDR3 runs to 16 residues. Per germline, CDR1 SGHAT and CDR2 FQNNGV.

This clonotype was seen many times. The chain joins TRBV24-1 to TRBJ2-5, with 7 bases fitting TRBD1. V trimming: 9 bases; J trimming: 2 bases; junction bases outside the gene matches: 11. This CDR3 has 15 amino acids. In germline, CDR1 is KGHDR, CDR2 SFDVKD. Written as DNA, the CDR3 is TGTGCCACCCCGGTGGACAGGACCGTTCAAGAGACCCAGTACTTC. The encoded protein is CATPVDRTVQETQYF.

This clonotype was picked up many times. The chain has TRBV7-9 and TRBJ2-5; D gene ambiguous. Trimming stripped 5 bases from V and 3 bases from J, with 7 bases between. This CDR3 comprises 12 residues. Per germline, CDR1 SEHNR and CDR2 FQNEAQ (reference sequence). The CDR3 here is CASSPSEETQYF. The CDR3 nucleotides read TGTGCCAGCAGCCCCAGCGAAGAGACCCAGTACTTC.

With regard to this clonotype: Sequence at one end of the junction differs from germline and may be a read error. The chain joins TRBV12-3 or TRBV12-4 to TRBJ2-1; D is uncertain. The CDR3 has 13 residues. CDR3 nucleotides: TGTGCCGGCAGTTTAGGCCTCCACAATGAGCAGTTCTTC. Its protein is CAGSLGLHNEQFF.

The gene calls are TRBV20-1 and TRBJ1-4, with 10 nucleotides matching TRBD1. Germline loops: CDR1 DFQATT, CDR2 SNEGSKA (reference sequence). V shed 3 bases and J 7 bases; nucleotides not matched to a gene: 8. The CDR3 sequence is 15 residues long. In nucleotides, the CDR3 is TGCAGTGCTAGTAGCGGGACAGGGGCTTCTGAAAAACTGTTTTTT. This codes for CSASSGTGASEKLFF.

By proportion, this clonotype is medium-sized. The chain joins TRBV24-1 to TRBJ2-5, with TRBD1 as a possible D gene (7 bases). The CDR3 covers 15 residues. V was shortened by 2 bases and J by 3 bases, with 12 bases between the two germline ends. CDR1 and CDR2 (germline): KGHDR, SFDVKD. CDR3 residues: CATSDSRGEEETQYF. CDR3 sequence (DNA): TGTGCCACCAGTGATTCCAGGGGGGAAGAAGAGACCCAGTACTTC.

This clonotype was observed at least ten times. This chain joins TRBV7-8 and TRBJ1-2; 7 nucleotides match TRBD1. Germline V gene sequence: CDR1 SGHVS, CDR2 FQNEAQ. The V gene end was trimmed by 5 bases and the J gene end by 3 bases; junction bases not matched to a gene: 15. The length of the CDR3 is 17 residues. In DNA, the CDR3 is TGTGCCAGCAGCCGATACGACAGGGTATCGTATTACTATGGCTACACCTTC. This gives the protein CASSRYDRVSYYYGYTF.

In its sample, this clonotype was seen many times. The chain carries TRBV10-2 and TRBJ2-7; 9 bases are a match to TRBD2. The germline V gene has CDR1 WSHSY and CDR2 SAAADI. Trimming at V came to 4 bases and at J to 5 bases, leaving 12 bases not matched to a gene. The CDR3 is 16 residues long. DNA of the CDR3: TGCGCCAGCAGTGGAACGGCGGGAGGGCCTCCCCACGAGCAGTACTTC. Protein product: CASSGTAGGPPHEQYF.